These 30 T cell receptor beta chains were sequenced from one sample in a study of blood T cells in healthy people across ages (dated by TCRdb to the mid-2010s). Library preparation used 5' RACE. The sample was run on an Illumina HiSeq 2500. A second PCR of about 6 to 11 cycles was performed with a sample-barcoded 5' primer and a J-beta primer mix. Clones were called with MiXCR by TCRdb after fastp trimmed the public reads at Q25, and only in-frame beta chains were retained. Rows with a matching CDR3 protein are joined into one entry that keeps the most common DNA and genes. The sample yields approximately 810,000 distinct CDR3 sequences; roughly 26% were counted once. The ten largest clonotypes hold 15% to 20% of the sample. Sequencing was done on a sample of blood. The receptors were gathered from a woman aged 80 or over in good health.

This clonotype has just a few counts. The rearrangement joins TRBV7-2 to TRBJ1-2; 7 nucleotides agree with TRBD1. The CDR3 consists of 13 residues. The junction had 15 bases not matched to a gene; V was cut back by 7 bases and J by 13 bases. Germline V gene sequence: CDR1 SGHTA, CDR2 FQGNSA. CDR3 residues: CASTLGQLLPGTF. CDR3 bases: TGTGCCAGCACCCTGGGACAGCTCCTACCCGGCACCTTC.

This clonotype was detected a few times. In DNA, the CDR3 is TGTGCCTGGAAACCGGGACTAGCGGGAGTGAATGAGCAGTTCTTC. It codes for CAWKPGLAGVNEQFF. The chain couples TRBV30 to TRBJ2-1; 14 nucleotides line up with TRBD2. V was clipped by 4 bases and J by 7 bases; unmatched bases: 6. The CDR3 sequence is 15 residues long. Germline loops: CDR1 GTSNPN, CDR2 SVGIG (reference sequence).

As concerns this clonotype: A read error may account for a junction end that differs from germline. This chain uses TRBV20-1 with TRBJ1-4; D not certain. The CDR3 contains 12 residues. Germline V gene lookup returns CDR1 DFQATT and CDR2 SNEGSKA (reference sequence). CDR3 sequence: CSARSGFEELFF. The DNA of the CDR3 is TGCAGTGCTAGGTCTGGGTTTGAAGAACTGTTTTTT.

This clonotype was found many times. The chain couples TRBV4-3 to TRBJ2-1, with 12 positions matching TRBD2. J gave up 5 bases and V 2 bases, and 7 bases lay outside the gene matches. There are 17 residues in the CDR3. Germline-derived CDR1 and CDR2 are LGHNA and YSLEER. CDR3 DNA: TGCGCCAGCAGCCAAACTAGCGGGGGGAGTTACAACAATGAGCAGTTCTTC. Translating gives CASSQTSGGSYNNEQFF.

In its sample, this clonotype was seen many times. The V gene is TRBV5-1, the J gene TRBJ2-5; 8 bases fit TRBD1. This CDR3 spans 14 amino acids. From germline, CDR1 is SGHRS and CDR2 YFSETQ. V shed 6 bases and J 5 bases; nucleotides not matched to a gene: 9. The CDR3 is CASTNPGGRETQYF. The CDR3 DNA follows: TGCGCCAGCACCAACCCAGGGGGCAGGGAGACCCAGTACTTC.

This clonotype was detected many times. CDR3 protein: CASSLGGPGQGYNEQFF. CDR3 bases: TGTGCCAGCAGCTTAGGAGGGCCGGGACAGGGCTACAATGAGCAGTTCTTC. The chain couples TRBV7-9 to TRBJ2-1, with TRBD1 matching over 9 bases. Per the germline V gene, CDR1 is SEHNR and CDR2 is FQNEAQ (reference sequence). CDR3 length equals 17 residues. The ends lost 1 base at V and 3 bases at J; junction bases unmatched: 7.

This clonotype was recorded a few times. The V gene is TRBV5-1, the J gene TRBJ1-1; D is uncertain. Germline CDR1 SGHRS, CDR2 YFSETQ. The CDR3 covers 14 residues. V lost 0 bases and J 5 bases, leaving 11 bases between the germline ends. CDR3 region: CASSLADGRTEAFF. CDR3 in DNA: TGCGCCAGCAGCTTGGCGGACGGGAGGACTGAAGCTTTCTTT.

This clonotype was detected many times. The chain combines TRBV4-3 with TRBJ1-5; D gene unclear. Germline V CDR1 and CDR2: LGHNA, YSLEER. V was shortened by 3 bases and J by 5 bases, with 14 bases between the two germline ends. The length of the CDR3 is 15 residues. CDR3 in amino acids: CASSQYDERDQPQHF. The CDR3 DNA sequence: TGCGCCAGCAGCCAGTACGATGAGCGGGATCAGCCCCAGCATTTT.

This clonotype was observed many times. The CDR3 protein is CASSLDPFYDEQFF. The CDR3 region has the DNA TGTGCCAGCAGTTTAGATCCGTTCTATGATGAGCAGTTCTTC. The gene calls are TRBV12-3 or TRBV12-4 and TRBJ2-1; D ambiguous. The CDR3 is made up of 14 amino acids. V lost 1 base to trimming and J lost 8 bases, with 12 bases between them.

Remarks on this clonotype: Its ends do not fully match the called genes, so a read error is possible. The gene calls are TRBV5-1 and TRBJ2-5, with a tentative D call TRBD1 (5 bases). CDR1 and CDR2 from the germline V gene are SGHRS and YFSETQ. This CDR3 comprises 15 residues. The CDR3, as DNA: TGCGCCAGCACCTTGGGGCACGAAAAACAAGAGACCCAGTACTTC. This translates into CASTLGHEKQETQYF.

This clonotype was recorded once. This may stem from a read error, because a much larger clone lies one nucleotide away. The rearrangement joins TRBV2 to TRBJ2-1, with D possibly matching TRBD2 (5 bases). Germline V gives CDR1 SNHLY, CDR2 FYNNEI. CDR3 size: 13 residues. Between the trimmed V and J ends, which lost 7 bases and 13 bases, there was a span of 20 bases. The CDR3 protein is CASKERLWETQFF. The CDR3 bases are TGTGCCAGCAAAGAACGCCTTTGGGAGACCCAGTTCTTC.

This clonotype was counted a few times. This chain uses TRBV6-1 with TRBJ2-5, with D perhaps matching TRBD2 (6 bases). Germline CDR1 MNHNS, CDR2 SASEGT. CDR3 length equals 13 residues. Trimming pared 4 bases from V and 11 bases from J, leaving 17 bases between. CDR3 loop: CASSAQGGDEQYF. DNA of the CDR3: TGTGCCAGCAGTGCTCAGGGCGGGGATGAGCAGTACTTC.

A word on this clonotype: One end of the junction fails to match germline, which may point to a read error. The V call is TRBV12-3 or TRBV12-4, the J call TRBJ1-2; D gene unclear. The CDR3 is made up of 12 amino acids. This CDR3 reads CASSWYEGGHTF. As DNA, the CDR3 is TGTGCCAGCAGTTGGTATGAGGGTGGCCACACCTTC.

Comments on this clonotype: This may stem from a read error, because a much larger clone lies one nucleotide away. This chain connects TRBV3-1 to TRBJ1-2; weak D call: TRBD1 (6 bases). This CDR3 contains 13 residues. V was cut by 8 bases and J by 6 bases, with 16 bases left in between. Germline V gives CDR1 LGHDT, CDR2 YNNKEL (reference sequence). The CDR3 region has the DNA TGTGCCAGCCCACGGACAGAGAGGGATGGCTACACCTTC. It is translated as CASPRTERDGYTF.

This clonotype was observed at least ten times. V gene TRBV7-9 combines with J gene TRBJ2-5, with 8 bases that match TRBD1. Germline V gene lookup returns CDR1 SEHNR and CDR2 FQNEAQ (reference sequence). The CDR3 has 15 amino acids. J lost 7 bases, V lost 4 bases, and 11 bases had no gene match. The DNA for the CDR3 is TGTGCCAGCAGCTCCTGGGCAGGGGGCGAGGGGACCCAGTACTTC. Its translation: CASSSWAGGEGTQYF.

The chain uses TRBV4-2 and TRBJ2-2; no definite D call. Germline-derived CDR1 and CDR2 are LGHNA and YNFKEQ. V was clipped by 1 base and J by 5 bases, with 11 bases between them. This CDR3 region has 15 residues. CDR3 region: CASSQVSVVTGELFF. The CDR3 bases are TGTGCCAGCAGCCAAGTCTCGGTGGTTACCGGGGAGCTGTTTTTT.

This clonotype occurred many times. The gene calls are TRBV12-3 or TRBV12-4 and TRBJ1-5; D may be TRBD1 (5 bases). Trimming cost V 1 base and J 6 bases, with 16 bases left between them. The CDR3 extends over 16 amino acids. In DNA, the CDR3 is TGTGCCAGCAGTTTAGATTCTACCAGGGTAGGTCAGCCCCAGCATTTT. This gives the protein CASSLDSTRVGQPQHF.

This clonotype has only a few counts. This chain links TRBV7-6 with TRBJ2-3, with D unclear. CDR3 length equals 15 residues. V lost 3 bases and J 6 bases, leaving 16 bases between the germline ends. Germline V gives CDR1 SGHVS, CDR2 FNYEAQ. In DNA, the CDR3 is TGTGCCAGCAGCTTCTTAGGGTTAAAGGGCGATACGCAGTATTTT. Its translation is CASSFLGLKGDTQYF. Drawing the rest from reference TRBV7-6 and TRBJ2-3, the complete variable domain is GAGVSQSPRYKVTKRGQDVALRCDPISGHVSLYWYRQALGQGPEFLTYFNYEAQQDKSGLPNDRFSAERPEGSISTLTIQRTEQRDSAMYRCASSFLGLKGDTQYFGPGTRLTVL.

On this clonotype: The junction departs from germline at one end; a sequencing error may be responsible. This chain connects TRBV11-2 to TRBJ2-3, with 7 bases identical to TRBD1. The CDR3 runs 16 residues. Germline values: CDR1 SGHAT, CDR2 FQNNGV. The CDR3 reads CASGLGGVRETDTQYF. In nucleotides, the CDR3 is TGTGCCAGCGGCTTAGGGGGCGTCAGGGAAACAGATACGCAGTATTTT.

About this clonotype itself: This sequence may be a read error, since a much larger clone differs from it by one base. This chain uses TRBV7-2 with TRBJ2-7; D may be TRBD1 or TRBD2 (5 bases each). There are 15 residues in the CDR3. Germline lookup yields CDR1 SGHTA and CDR2 FQGNSA. V shed 5 bases and J shed 10 bases, with 24 bases lying between them. CDR3 sequence: CASSRRDPAQEAQYF. The CDR3 region has the DNA TGTGCCAGCAGCCGCCGGGACCCCGCCCAAGAGGCCCAGTACTTC.

This clonotype was observed at least ten times. This rearrangement joins TRBV10-1 to TRBJ2-3; 8 positions match TRBD1. The CDR3 consists of 13 residues. The V gene's germline CDR1 is WNHNN and CDR2 SYGVQD (reference sequence). V gave up 5 bases and J gave up 4 bases; unmatched junction bases: 2. CDR3 sequence (DNA): TGCGCCAGCAGTAAGGACAGGGCAGATACGCAGTATTTT. The encoded protein is CASSKDRADTQYF.

The chain joins TRBV20-1 to TRBJ1-5; TRBD1 matches 8 bases. Germline CDR1 is DFQATT and CDR2 is SNEGSKA (reference sequence). This CDR3 contains 12 residues. CDR3 in DNA: TGCAGGGCCCGACAGGGGAATCAGCCCCAGCATTTT. As protein: CRARQGNQPQHF.

This clonotype has a count of ten or more. The V call is TRBV10-3, the J call TRBJ2-7; TRBD2 matches 12 bases. V gave up 8 bases and J gave up 2 bases; unmatched junction bases: 4. Per germline, CDR1 ENHRY and CDR2 SYGVKD. This CDR3 has 14 amino acids. The CDR3 reads CAIASSGGAYEQYF. The CDR3 nucleotides are TGTGCCATCGCTTCTAGCGGGGGGGCCTACGAGCAGTACTTC.

The gene calls are TRBV7-2 and TRBJ2-7; no reliable D call. V gave up 3 bases and J gave up 2 bases, with 8 bases separating them. The CDR3 has 13 residues. The germline gives CDR1 SGHTA, CDR2 FQGNSA. CDR3 coding DNA: TGTGCCAGCAGCTTGAAGAATCCCTACGAGCAGTACTTC. Residues: CASSLKNPYEQYF. Looking up the rest from reference TRBV7-2 and TRBJ2-7 gives the full variable domain: GAGVSQSPSNKVTEKGKDVELRCDPISGHTALYWYRQSLGQGLEFLIYFQGNSAPDKSGLPSDRFSAERTGGSVSTLTIQRTQQEDSAVYLCASSLKNPYEQYFGPGTRLTVT.

There are many counts of this clonotype. This chain links TRBV12-3 or TRBV12-4 with TRBJ1-1, with D hard to call. With 2 bases removed from V and 1 base from J, the gap between germline ends came to 2 bases. This CDR3 spans 12 amino acids. CDR3 nucleotides: TGTGCCAGCAGTTTAACGAACACTGAAGCTTTCTTT. Its protein is CASSLTNTEAFF.

This chain connects TRBV7-2 to TRBJ2-1, with 8 bases that match TRBD2. The CDR3 length is 18 residues. V trimming: 5 bases; J trimming: 0 bases; junction bases outside the gene matches: 12. The germline V gene encodes CDR1 SGHTA and CDR2 FQGNSA. The CDR3, as DNA: TGTGCCAGCAGCCCCCTGGGTAGCGGGGCCGGCTCCTACAATGAGCAGTTCTTC. Protein product: CASSPLGSGAGSYNEQFF.

This clonotype was found many times. The J gene is TRBJ1-1, the V gene TRBV25-1, with 7 bases aligning to TRBD1. V gave up 7 bases and J gave up 3 bases; unmatched junction bases: 11. CDR1 is MGHDK and CDR2 is SYGVNS in the germline V gene. The CDR3 is 15 residues long. The CDR3 is CASTPLGQGDTEAFF. The CDR3 nucleotides are TGTGCCAGCACTCCGTTAGGGCAGGGGGACACTGAAGCTTTCTTT.

The chain joins TRBV7-9 to TRBJ1-1, with TRBD1 as a possible D gene (5 bases). CDR3 length: 16 amino acids. V was shortened by 5 bases and J by 1 base, with 17 bases between the two germline ends. From germline, CDR1 is SEHNR and CDR2 FQNEAQ (reference sequence). CDR3 bases: TGTGCCAGCAGCCAGACACGAGGGGCCTCGAACACTGAAGCTTTCTTT. Its protein is CASSQTRGASNTEAFF.

This clonotype was seen ten or more times. The chain is built from TRBV6-5 and TRBJ2-5; a possible D gene is TRBD2 (5 bases). V shed 7 bases and J shed 2 bases, with 8 bases lying between them. The length of the CDR3 is 12 residues. Germline CDR1 MNHEY, CDR2 SVGAGI. The CDR3 sequence: CASKRPQETQYF. CDR3 DNA: TGTGCCAGCAAGCGGCCACAAGAGACCCAGTACTTC.

This clonotype has only a few counts. A single base separates this from a much larger clone, so it may be a read error. This chain links TRBV7-2 with TRBJ2-7, with TRBD2 matching 12 bases. The CDR3 contains 14 residues. CDR1 is SGHTA and CDR2 is FQGNSA in the germline V gene. The V segment lost 4 bases and the J segment 3 bases; nucleotides outside the gene matches: 1. DNA for the CDR3: TGTACCAGCAGCTCACTAGCGGGGGGCTACGAGCAGTACTTC. Translating it yields CTSSSLAGGYEQYF.